The T cell receptor (beta chain) described here comes from a study of T-cell memory formation after mild COVID-19. Whole-study findings and limits: The main location of contracting CD4+ clones was CM and EM, and that of contracting CD8+ clones was EMRA. Memory sampled before infection contained some responding clones, suggesting cross-reactive memory joined. The authors did not confirm SARS-CoV-2 specificity of second-wave clones peaking day 37. There was a balanced CD4/CD8 profile in clones contracting day 15 to 85, and later expanders leaned CD4+.

The CDR3 spans 16 residues. Trimming left V 3 bases short and J 3 bases short, with 17 bases between. This clonotype was recorded a few times. Its antigen is as yet unknown. TCRdb redid the calling of the 5' RACE reads with MiXCR, one entry per CDR3 protein. Of 350,000 to 550,000 distinct CDR3 sequences in the sample, approximately 18% were seen once. What was sequenced was PBMCs or a T cell subset sorted from them (not recorded which). The chain combines TRBV12-3 or TRBV12-4 with TRBJ1-2, with unresolved D. This TCR was recovered from a man between 18 and 35 years old who had mild COVID-19 (a few samples of this study predate the infection). Cell type and time point are not known. CDR3 DNA sequence: TGTGCCAGCAGTTTTTCCCCGCGGACCCGCTACTATGGCTACACCTTC. This codes for CASSFSPRTRYYGYTF.